The rows below give T cell receptor beta chains drawn from one sample of a study of blood T cell repertoires in COVID-19. Profiling relied on immunoSEQ multiplex PCR, and the TCRdb table lists in-frame clones only, not all of them. The profile shows tens of thousands of clones, under 85% of them singletons. The sample taken for sequencing was peripheral blood. Source of these receptors: a human donor in a cohort sampled during active COVID-19. Each CDR3 is given with its conserved first and last residue. D genes are given only for firm matches. Part of the rows lack a size; the others show once, few, many or a class for expanded clones.

j_call v_call clone_size d_call cdr3_aa cdr3_nt
TRBJ2-1 TRBV6-5 once NA CASSRDWSSYNEQFF TGTGCCAGCAGCCGGGACTGGAGCTCCTACAATGAGCAGTTCTTC
TRBJ2-1 TRBV7-6 NA NA CASSRGRVRDNEQFF TGTGCCAGCAGCCGCGGGCGGGTCCGGGACAATGAGCAGTTCTTC
TRBJ1-2 TRBV15 NA NA CATSRVPGLGGYTF TGTGCCACCAGCAGAGTTCCAGGGTTGGGTGGCTACACCTTC
TRBJ1-6 TRBV2 once TRBD1 CASRAGTAINSPLHF TGTGCCAGCAGAGCCGGGACAGCGATTAATTCACCCCTCCACTTT
TRBJ1-3 TRBV4-3 NA NA CASSQDTVQAGNTIYF TGCGCCAGCAGCCAAGATACGGTACAGGCAGGAAACACCATATATTTT
TRBJ1-1 TRBV10-3 NA NA CAIRAVVNTEAFF TGTGCCATCAGGGCAGTTGTGAACACTGAAGCTTTCTTT
TRBJ1-1 TRBV11-2 NA TRBD1 CASSFGGQGRWAFF TGTGCCAGCAGCTTTGGGGGACAGGGGCGATGGGCTTTCTTT
TRBJ1-1 TRBV2 once NA CASDKYVGTEAFF TGTGCCAGCGACAAGTACGTGGGCACTGAAGCTTTCTTT
TRBJ2-2 TRBV29-1 NA NA CSVGRANTGELFF TGCAGCGTTGGCAGGGCGAACACCGGGGAGCTGTTTTTT
TRBJ1-1 TRBV4-1 NA NA CASSQVPPGDTEAFF TGCGCCAGCAGCCAAGTCCCGCCCGGTGATACTGAAGCTTTCTTT
TRBJ2-1 TRBV19 NA TRBD2 CASSIDRGGIPNNEQFF TGTGCCAGTAGTATAGATCGGGGGGGAATACCCAACAATGAGCAGTTCTTC
TRBJ2-6 TRBV11-2 NA TRBD1 CASSLGQLWANVLTF TGTGCCAGCAGCTTGGGACAGTTGTGGGCCAACGTCCTGACTTTC
TRBJ2-1 TRBV7-3 NA TRBD1 CASSEPGRGTENEQFF TGTGCCAGCAGCGAACCGGGCAGGGGGACCGAGAATGAGCAGTTCTTC
TRBJ1-1 TRBV9 once NA CASSPMTGNTEAFF TGTGCCAGCAGCCCTATGACAGGGAACACTGAAGCTTTCTTT
TRBJ2-3 TRBV5-8 NA NA CASSLQTDYTDTQYF TGTGCCAGCAGCCTTCAGACAGATTACACAGATACGCAGTATTTT
TRBJ2-2 TRBV7-9 few NA CASSLGEENTGELFF TGTGCCAGCAGCTTAGGAGAAGAGAACACCGGGGAGCTGTTTTTT
TRBJ2-6 TRBV5-6 NA NA CASRAAGAGGANVLTF TGTGCCAGCAGAGCCGCGGGTGCGGGTGGGGCCAACGTCCTGACTTTC
TRBJ1-5 TRBV7-2 NA NA CASSSPGQETVNQPQHF TGTGCCAGCAGCTCCCCCGGGCAGGAGACAGTCAATCAGCCCCAGCATTTT
TRBJ1-2 TRBV6-6 NA TRBD1 CASSLSGVQGANYGYTF TGTGCCAGCAGTCTTTCGGGGGTACAGGGGGCAAACTATGGCTACACCTTC
TRBJ1-2 TRBV27 NA TRBD1 CASGRQGLTGYGYTF TGTGCCAGCGGACGACAGGGGCTCACTGGCTATGGCTACACCTTC
TRBJ1-3 TRBV4-2 few NA CASSRSIEVSGNTIYF TGTGCCAGCAGCCGATCCATTGAGGTCTCTGGAAACACCATATATTTT
TRBJ2-2 TRBV2 once TRBD1 CASSETGTGELFF TGTGCCAGCAGCGAGACAGGGACCGGGGAGCTGTTTTTT
TRBJ2-5 TRBV7-3 few TRBD2 CASSLGSGGLETQYF TGTGCCAGCAGCTTAGGTAGCGGGGGGTTAGAGACCCAGTACTTC
TRBJ2-1 TRBV7-3 few TRBD2 CASSRLAGGAGNEQFF TGTGCCAGCAGCCGCCTGGCCGGGGGGGCTGGCAATGAGCAGTTCTTC
TRBJ2-5 TRBV5-1 NA TRBD1 CASSPGGEETQYF TGCGCCAGCAGCCCAGGGGGCGAGGAGACCCAGTACTTC
TRBJ2-1 TRBV7-9 NA TRBD1 CASSVRRDRGDEQFF TGTGCCAGCAGCGTACGCCGGGACAGGGGTGATGAGCAGTTCTTC
TRBJ1-1 TRBV18 NA NA CASSLRQSEAFF TGTGCCAGCTCACTAAGACAGAGCGAAGCTTTCTTT
TRBJ1-6 TRBV29-1 few NA CSAPARFGNQPLHF TGCAGCGCTCCGGCCAGGTTCGGAAACCAGCCCCTCCACTTT
TRBJ1-3 TRBV20-1 once NA CSATEGVSGNTIYF TGCAGTGCTACTGAAGGGGTTTCTGGAAACACCATATATTTT
TRBJ2-5 TRBV5-8 NA TRBD2 CASSLGLAGRRETQYF TGTGCCAGCAGCTTAGGACTAGCGGGAAGGAGAGAGACCCAGTACTTC
TRBJ1-6 TRBV19 NA NA CASSTVSQGNSPLHF TGTGCCAGTAGTACTGTCAGCCAGGGGAATTCACCCCTCCACTTT
TRBJ2-1 TRBV24-1 NA TRBD2 CATSDLASGSNEQFF TGTGCCACCAGTGATTTGGCTAGCGGGAGTAATGAGCAGTTCTTC
TRBJ1-1 TRBV6-5 NA TRBD1 CASSRQGVGTEAFF TGTGCCAGCAGTCGACAGGGGGTGGGCACTGAAGCTTTCTTT
TRBJ2-7 TRBV10-2 NA TRBD2 CASSPSGGEGEQYF TGCGCCAGCAGTCCCAGCGGGGGGGAGGGCGAGCAGTACTTC
TRBJ1-1 TRBV2 once NA CASMRGRRTEAFF TGTGCCAGCATGCGGGGCAGGAGAACTGAAGCTTTCTTT
TRBJ1-5 TRBV28 NA NA CASSSSGRVDQPQHF TGTGCCAGCAGTTCGAGCGGGAGGGTTGATCAGCCCCAGCATTTT
TRBJ2-2 TRBV5-1 NA TRBD2 CASSSLAGGELFF TGCGCCAGCAGCTCACTAGCGGGCGGGGAGCTGTTTTTT
TRBJ1-3 TRBV7-2 NA NA CASSLGGQGVTDTIYF TGTGCCAGCAGCTTAGGGGGGCAGGGAGTAACAGACACCATATATTTT
TRBJ1-1 TRBV5-1 NA TRBD1 CASSSDRDTEAFF TGCGCCAGCAGCTCGGACAGGGACACTGAAGCTTTCTTT
TRBJ2-5 TRBV9 NA NA CASSAGQPGETQYF TGTGCCAGCAGCGCAGGACAACCGGGAGAGACCCAGTACTTC
TRBJ2-7 TRBV10-3 NA NA CATSRSNEQYF TGTGCTACCTCCCGGTCCAACGAGCAGTACTTC
TRBJ1-4 TRBV3-1/TRBV3-2 NA NA CASSLLRRAEKLFF TGTGCCAGCAGCCTCCTCCGGAGGGCCGAAAAACTGTTTTTT
TRBJ2-5 TRBV5-1 few NA CASSLGRSLETQYF TGCGCCAGCAGCTTAGGCAGGTCCTTGGAGACCCAGTACTTC